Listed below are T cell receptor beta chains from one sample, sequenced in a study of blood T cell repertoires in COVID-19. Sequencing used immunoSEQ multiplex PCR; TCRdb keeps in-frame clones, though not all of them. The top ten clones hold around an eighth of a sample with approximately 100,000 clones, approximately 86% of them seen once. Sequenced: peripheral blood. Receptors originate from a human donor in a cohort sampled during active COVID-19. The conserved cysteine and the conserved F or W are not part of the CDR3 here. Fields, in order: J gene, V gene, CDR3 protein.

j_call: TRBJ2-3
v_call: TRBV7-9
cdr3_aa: ASSLVASSTDTQY

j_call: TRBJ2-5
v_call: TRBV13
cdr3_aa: ASSLRGLAGGEGETQY

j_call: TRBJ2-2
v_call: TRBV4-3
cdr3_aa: ASSQDSTSVRGGRIGELF

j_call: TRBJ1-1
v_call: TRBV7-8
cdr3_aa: ASSLLGGYTEAF

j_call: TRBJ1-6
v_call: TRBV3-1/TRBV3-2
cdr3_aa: ASSQDRSNSPLH

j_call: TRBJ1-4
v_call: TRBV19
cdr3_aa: ASSTRSGTNEKLF

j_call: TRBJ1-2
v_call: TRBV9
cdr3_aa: ASSVVDYGYT

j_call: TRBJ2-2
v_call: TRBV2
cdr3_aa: ASSDETGVTGELF

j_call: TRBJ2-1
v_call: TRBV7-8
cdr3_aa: ASTPRASGSEDEQF

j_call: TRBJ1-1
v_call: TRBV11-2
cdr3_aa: ASSLDRLDTEAF

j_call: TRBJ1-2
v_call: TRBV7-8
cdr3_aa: ASSPPGGKDGYT

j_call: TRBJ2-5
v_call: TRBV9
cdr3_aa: ASSVGRVAGGLQETQY